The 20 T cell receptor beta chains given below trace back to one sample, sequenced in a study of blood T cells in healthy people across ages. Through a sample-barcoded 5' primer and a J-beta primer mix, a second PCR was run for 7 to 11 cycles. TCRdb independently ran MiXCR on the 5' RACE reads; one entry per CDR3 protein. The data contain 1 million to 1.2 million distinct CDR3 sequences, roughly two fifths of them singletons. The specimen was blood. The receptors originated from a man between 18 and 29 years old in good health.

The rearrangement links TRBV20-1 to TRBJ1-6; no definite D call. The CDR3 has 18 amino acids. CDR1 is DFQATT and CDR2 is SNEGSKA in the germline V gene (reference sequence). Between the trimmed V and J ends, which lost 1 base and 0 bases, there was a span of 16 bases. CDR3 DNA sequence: TGCAGTGCTAGAGCACTACGGCAAGTGGGCTCCTATAATTCACCCCTCCACTTT. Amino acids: CSARALRQVGSYNSPLHF.

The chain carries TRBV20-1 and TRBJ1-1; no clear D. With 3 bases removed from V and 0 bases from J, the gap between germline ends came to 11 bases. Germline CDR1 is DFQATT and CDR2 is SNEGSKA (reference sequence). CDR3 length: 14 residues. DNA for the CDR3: TGCAGTGCTAGGGGGAGGCGGATGAACACTGAAGCTTTCTTT. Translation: CSARGRRMNTEAFF.

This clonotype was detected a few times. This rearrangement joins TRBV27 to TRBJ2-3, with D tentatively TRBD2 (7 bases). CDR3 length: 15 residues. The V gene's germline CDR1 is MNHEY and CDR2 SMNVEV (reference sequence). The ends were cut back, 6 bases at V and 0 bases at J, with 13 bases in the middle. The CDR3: CASRKQGGSTDTQYF. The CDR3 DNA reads TGTGCCAGCAGAAAACAGGGAGGGAGCACAGATACGCAGTATTTT.

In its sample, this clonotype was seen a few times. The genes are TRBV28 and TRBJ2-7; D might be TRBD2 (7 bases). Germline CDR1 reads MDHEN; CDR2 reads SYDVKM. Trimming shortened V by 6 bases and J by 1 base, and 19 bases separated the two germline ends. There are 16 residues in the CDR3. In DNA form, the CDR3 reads TGTGCCAGCAGCCTACCTGGGGGGGCGGGTTCCTACGAGCAGTACTTC. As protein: CASSLPGGAGSYEQYF. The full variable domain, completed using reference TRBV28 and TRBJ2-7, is DVKVTQSSRYLVKRTGEKVFLECVQDMDHENMFWYRQDPGLGLRLIYFSYDVKMKEKGDIPEGYSVSREKKERFSLILESASTNQTSMYLCASSLPGGAGSYEQYFGPGTRLTVT.

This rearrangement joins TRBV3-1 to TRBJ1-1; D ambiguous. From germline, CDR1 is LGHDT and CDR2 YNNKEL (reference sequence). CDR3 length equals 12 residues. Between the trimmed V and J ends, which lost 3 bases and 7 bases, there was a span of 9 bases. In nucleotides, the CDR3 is TGTGCCAGCAGCCAGCGGGGAGGTGAAGCTTTCTTT. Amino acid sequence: CASSQRGGEAFF.

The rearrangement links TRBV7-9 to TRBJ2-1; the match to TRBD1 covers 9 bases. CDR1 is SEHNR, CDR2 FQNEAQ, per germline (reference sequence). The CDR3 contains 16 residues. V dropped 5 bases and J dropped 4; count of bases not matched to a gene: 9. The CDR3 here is CASSPSTGTGYNEQFF. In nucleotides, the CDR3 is TGTGCCAGCAGCCCTTCAACCGGGACAGGGTACAATGAGCAGTTCTTC.

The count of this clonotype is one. CDR3 nucleotides: TGTGCCAGCAGCTTGGTGGGGGCAGGAATTGATCAGTACTTC. Encoded protein: CASSLVGAGIDQYF. V and J are TRBV5-6 and TRBJ2-7, with D possibly being TRBD1 (6 bases). Between the trimmed V and J ends, which lost 0 bases and 10 bases, there was a span of 17 bases. This CDR3 region has 14 residues. The V gene's germline CDR1 is SGHDT and CDR2 YYEEEE.

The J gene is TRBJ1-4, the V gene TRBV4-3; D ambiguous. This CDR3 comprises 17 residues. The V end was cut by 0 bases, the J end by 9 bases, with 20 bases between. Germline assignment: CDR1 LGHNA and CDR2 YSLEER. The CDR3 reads CASSQEGGLVAYQKLFF. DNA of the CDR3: TGCGCCAGCAGCCAAGAAGGTGGGCTCGTGGCGTATCAAAAACTGTTTTTT.

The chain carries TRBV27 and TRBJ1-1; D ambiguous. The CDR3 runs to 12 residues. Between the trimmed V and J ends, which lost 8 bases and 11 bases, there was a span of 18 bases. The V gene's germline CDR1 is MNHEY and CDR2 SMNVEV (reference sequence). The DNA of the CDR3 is TGTGCCAGCTACGGACTCTCCGGCTGGGCTTTCTTT. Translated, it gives CASYGLSGWAFF.

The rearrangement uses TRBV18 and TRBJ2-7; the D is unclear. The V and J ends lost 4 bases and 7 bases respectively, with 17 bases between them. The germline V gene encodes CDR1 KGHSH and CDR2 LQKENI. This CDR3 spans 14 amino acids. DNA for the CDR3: TGTGCCAGCTCACTCCCGGGCCTATACTCGGAGCAGTACTTC. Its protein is CASSLPGLYSEQYF.

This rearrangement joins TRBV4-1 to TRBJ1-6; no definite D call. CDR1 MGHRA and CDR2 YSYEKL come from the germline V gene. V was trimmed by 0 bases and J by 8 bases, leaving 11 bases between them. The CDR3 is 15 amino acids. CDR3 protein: CASSQDGLLDSPLHF. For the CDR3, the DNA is TGCGCCAGCAGCCAAGATGGCCTTTTGGATTCACCCCTCCACTTT.

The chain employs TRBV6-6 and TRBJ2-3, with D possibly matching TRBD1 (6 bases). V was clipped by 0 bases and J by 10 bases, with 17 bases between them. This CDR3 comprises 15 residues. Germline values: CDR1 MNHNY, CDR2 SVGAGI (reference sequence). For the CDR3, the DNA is TGTGCCAGCAGTTACTCTTACAGGGATCGACAGTCGCAGTATTTT. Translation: CASSYSYRDRQSQYF.

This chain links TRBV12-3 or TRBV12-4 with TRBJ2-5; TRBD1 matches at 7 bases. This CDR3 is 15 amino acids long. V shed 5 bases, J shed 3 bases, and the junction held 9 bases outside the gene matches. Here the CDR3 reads CASSGRGQRKETQYF. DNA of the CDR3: TGTGCCAGCAGTGGACGGGGACAGAGAAAAGAGACCCAGTACTTC.

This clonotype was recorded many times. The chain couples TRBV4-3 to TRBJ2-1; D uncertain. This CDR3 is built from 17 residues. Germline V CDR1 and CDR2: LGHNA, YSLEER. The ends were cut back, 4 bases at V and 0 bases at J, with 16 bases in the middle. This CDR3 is CASSPSREAGSYNEQFF. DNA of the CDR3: TGCGCCAGCAGCCCAAGTCGAGAGGCAGGCTCCTACAATGAGCAGTTCTTC.

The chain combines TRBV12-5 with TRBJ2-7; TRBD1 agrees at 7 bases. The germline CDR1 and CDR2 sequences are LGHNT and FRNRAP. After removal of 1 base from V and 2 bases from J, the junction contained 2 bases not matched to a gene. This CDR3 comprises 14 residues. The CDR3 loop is CASGLGGQPYEQYF. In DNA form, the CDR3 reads TGTGCTAGTGGTTTGGGGGGACAGCCCTACGAGCAGTACTTC.

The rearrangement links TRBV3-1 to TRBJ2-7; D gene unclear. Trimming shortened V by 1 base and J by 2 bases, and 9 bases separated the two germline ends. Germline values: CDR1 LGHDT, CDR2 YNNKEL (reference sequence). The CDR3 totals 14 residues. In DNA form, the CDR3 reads TGTGCCAGCAGCCAAGGGCCACACACCTACGAGCAGTACTTC. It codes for CASSQGPHTYEQYF.

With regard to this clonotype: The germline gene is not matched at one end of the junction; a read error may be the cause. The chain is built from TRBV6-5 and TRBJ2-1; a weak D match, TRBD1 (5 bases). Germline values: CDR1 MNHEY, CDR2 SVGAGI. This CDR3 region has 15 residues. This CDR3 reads CAGSYSRTQNNEQFF. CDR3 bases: TGTGCCGGCAGTTACTCTAGGACACAAAACAATGAGCAGTTCTTC.

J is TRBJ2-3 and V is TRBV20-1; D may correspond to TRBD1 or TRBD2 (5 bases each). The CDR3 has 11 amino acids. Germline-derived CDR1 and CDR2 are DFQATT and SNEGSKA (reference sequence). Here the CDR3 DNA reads TGCTCAAAGGGGACGGCAGATACGCAGTATTTT. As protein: CSKGTADTQYF.

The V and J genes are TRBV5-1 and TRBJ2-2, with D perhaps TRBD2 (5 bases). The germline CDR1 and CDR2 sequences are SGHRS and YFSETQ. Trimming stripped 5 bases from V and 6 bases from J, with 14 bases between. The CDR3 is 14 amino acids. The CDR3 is CASSHNSGPGELFF. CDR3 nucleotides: TGCGCCAGCAGTCATAACAGCGGTCCCGGGGAGCTGTTTTTT.

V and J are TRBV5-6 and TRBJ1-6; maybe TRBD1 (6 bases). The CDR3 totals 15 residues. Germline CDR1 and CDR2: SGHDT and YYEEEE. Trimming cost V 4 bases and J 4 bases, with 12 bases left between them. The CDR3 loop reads CASSGGPGYNSPLHF. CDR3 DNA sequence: TGTGCCAGCAGCGGGGGGCCCGGGTATAATTCACCCCTCCACTTT. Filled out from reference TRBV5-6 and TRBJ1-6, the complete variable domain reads DAGVTQSPTHLIKTRGQQVTLRCSPKSGHDTVSWYQQALGQGPQFIFQYYEEEERQRGNFPDRFSGHQFPNYSSELNVNALLLGDSALYLCASSGGPGYNSPLHFGNGTRLTVT.